The 3 T cell receptor beta chains below were found in one sample sequenced in a study of T cell responses to AZD1222 COVID-19 vaccine. Only in-frame clones appear in the TCRdb table, and some are missing; sequencing was by immunoSEQ multiplex PCR. The table includes approximately 170,000 clones, roughly nine tenths detected once. The sequenced sample was peripheral blood, obtained 28 days after the second AZD1222 dose. Source of these receptors: an adult who received the AZD1222 COVID-19 vaccine.

The rearrangement uses TRBV5-1 and TRBJ2-3, with D tentatively TRBD1 (6 bases). CDR3 length: 15 residues. Trimming stripped 0 bases from V and 0 bases from J, with 8 bases between. Germline V lookup: CDR1 SGHRS, CDR2 YFSETQ. The CDR3 DNA follows: TGCGCCAGCAGCTTGGGGGACACCAGCACAGATACGCAGTATTTT. Translated, it gives CASSLGDTSTDTQYF.

The rearrangement links TRBV25-1 to TRBJ1-2; no definite D call. CDR1 and CDR2 (germline): MGHDK, SYGVNS. With 2 bases removed from V and 2 bases from J, the gap between germline ends came to 6 bases. The CDR3 sequence is 13 residues long. Here the CDR3 reads CASSELGNYGYTF. In DNA, the CDR3 is TGTGCCAGCAGTGAACTAGGGAACTATGGCTACACCTTC.

The chain couples TRBV7-9 to TRBJ1-6; maybe TRBD1 (6 bases). Looked up from germline, CDR1 is SEHNR and CDR2 is FQNEAQ (reference sequence). V shed 10 bases and J shed 7 bases, with 17 bases lying between them. This CDR3 region has 14 residues. The CDR3 region has the DNA TGTGCCACCAACCGAGGGGACATCAATTCACCCCTCCACTTT. Its translation is CATNRGDINSPLHF.